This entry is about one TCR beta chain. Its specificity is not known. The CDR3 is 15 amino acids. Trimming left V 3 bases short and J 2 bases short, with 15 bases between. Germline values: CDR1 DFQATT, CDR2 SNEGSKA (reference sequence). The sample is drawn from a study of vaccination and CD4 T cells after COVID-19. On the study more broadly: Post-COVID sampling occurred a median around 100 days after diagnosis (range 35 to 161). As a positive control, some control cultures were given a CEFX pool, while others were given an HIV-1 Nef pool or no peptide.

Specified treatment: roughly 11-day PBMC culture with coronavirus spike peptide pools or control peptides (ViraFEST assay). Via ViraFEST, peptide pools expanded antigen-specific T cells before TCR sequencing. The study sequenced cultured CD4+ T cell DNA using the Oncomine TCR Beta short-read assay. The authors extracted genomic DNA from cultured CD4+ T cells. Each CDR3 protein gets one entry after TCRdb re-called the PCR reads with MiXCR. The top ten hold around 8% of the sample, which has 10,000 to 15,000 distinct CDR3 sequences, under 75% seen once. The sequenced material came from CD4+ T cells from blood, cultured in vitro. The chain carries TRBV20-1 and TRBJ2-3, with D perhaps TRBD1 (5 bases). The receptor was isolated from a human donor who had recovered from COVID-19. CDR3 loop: CSARTAILNTDTQYF. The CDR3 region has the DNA TGCAGTGCTAGGACAGCAATATTAAACACAGATACGCAGTATTTT.